This note documents a single TCR beta chain sequence. The record originates from a study of T cells expressing NK-cell markers. Germline V gene lookup returns CDR1 DFQATT and CDR2 SNEGSKA (reference sequence). CDR3 length equals 15 residues. The cDNA for TCR beta came from 5'RACE template switching with UMIs. TCRdb reanalyzed the 5' RACE reads, giving one entry per CDR3 protein sequence and no DNA. In total, the table holds fewer than 400,000 distinct CDR3 sequences. The clonotype originates from a woman in her forties or fifties in good health. V usage is TRBV20-1 and J usage is TRBJ1-2; TCRdb's assignment of TRBD1 cannot be checked, as there is no DNA. The sequenced material came from blood T cells: a sorted CD56 or NKG2C T cell subset, CD4+ or CD8+ T cells, or bulk PBMC T cells (not recorded which). The CDR3 sequence: CSARAGGAGNYGYTF.